The 27 T cell receptor beta chains in this list originate from one sample, sequenced in a study of T cells after yellow fever vaccination. TCRdb reprocessed the 5' RACE reads via MiXCR and lists one record per CDR3 protein. The data show 200,000 to 250,000 distinct CDR3 sequences, 6.9% seen once. The sample was CD4+ T cells sorted from PBMCs, taken 15 days after the yellow fever booster vaccination. These receptors originate from a man aged 25 to 40 who received the YFV17D yellow fever vaccine.

The rearrangement uses TRBV7-2 and TRBJ2-5; TRBD2 aligns across 8 bases. The J segment lost 5 bases and the V segment lost 0 bases, leaving 8 bases of the junction unmatched. Per the germline V gene, CDR1 is SGHTA and CDR2 is FQGNSA. There are 16 residues in the CDR3. The DNA for the CDR3 is TGTGCCAGCAGCTTAGCGGAGTTAGCGGGAATGGAGACCCAGTACTTC. Protein product: CASSLAELAGMETQYF. The full variable domain, completed using reference TRBV7-2 and TRBJ2-5, is GAGVSQSPSNKVTEKGKDVELRCDPISGHTALYWYRQSLGQGLEFLIYFQGNSAPDKSGLPSDRFSAERTGGSVSTLTIQRTQQEDSAVYLCASSLAELAGMETQYFGPGTRLLVL.

The V and J genes are TRBV7-8 and TRBJ2-3; a weak D match, TRBD2 (5 bases). Trimming removed 4 bases from V and 0 bases from J, with 14 bases in between. The CDR3 totals 16 residues. The germline V gene encodes CDR1 SGHVS and CDR2 FQNEAQ. The CDR3 loop is CASSSQFAGSTDTQYF. CDR3 DNA sequence: TGTGCCAGCAGCTCCCAATTTGCGGGTAGCACAGATACGCAGTATTTT.

In its sample, this clonotype was seen many times. This sequence joins TRBV10-3 and TRBJ2-5, with D possibly being TRBD1 (6 bases). V lost 3 bases, J lost 3 bases, and 17 bases lay in between. This CDR3 comprises 16 residues. The germline gives CDR1 ENHRY, CDR2 SYGVKD. Here the CDR3 reads CAISDSQGLIKETQYF. CDR3 nucleotide sequence: TGTGCCATCAGTGACTCCCAGGGGCTAATTAAAGAGACCCAGTACTTC.

This clonotype has just a few counts. The chain has TRBV5-1 and TRBJ2-5; D gene uncertain. Germline V gives CDR1 SGHRS, CDR2 YFSETQ. The CDR3 is made up of 14 amino acids. The ends were cut back, 0 bases at V and 1 base at J, with 7 bases in the middle. CDR3: CASSLDPSQETQYF. The CDR3 DNA sequence: TGCGCCAGCAGCTTGGACCCATCCCAAGAGACCCAGTACTTC.

This clonotype has just a few counts. The chain has TRBV28 and TRBJ1-5, with no clear D. Germline loops: CDR1 MDHEN, CDR2 SYDVKM. This CDR3 region has 14 residues. The V gene lost 1 base and the J gene lost 3 bases, with 7 bases spanning the gap. The chain's CDR3 is CASSLSGPNQPQHF. The DNA of the CDR3 is TGTGCCAGCAGTTTATCCGGACCCAATCAGCCCCAGCATTTT.

This clonotype was observed many times. The chain uses TRBV7-2 and TRBJ2-2, with D maybe TRBD2 (5 bases). The CDR3 loop spans 14 amino acids. In germline, CDR1 is SGHTA, CDR2 FQGNSA. Trimming took 4 bases from V and 0 from J, leaving 6 bases between them. CDR3 DNA sequence: TGTGCCAGCAGCTCACTAGCGAACACCGGGGAGCTGTTTTTT. Translating gives CASSSLANTGELFF.

The rearrangement links TRBV7-2 to TRBJ1-6, with D possibly being TRBD1 (5 bases). The CDR3 is made up of 15 amino acids. CDR1 and CDR2 from the germline V gene are SGHTA and FQGNSA. V was trimmed by 3 bases and J by 7 bases, leaving 13 bases between them. CDR3 sequence (DNA): TGTGCCAGCAGCTTGTTGGGTCGACAGAATTCACCCCTCCACTTT. Translating gives CASSLLGRQNSPLHF.

This clonotype was seen a few times. The genes are TRBV5-1 and TRBJ2-3, with TRBD2 matching 13 bases. Germline assignment: CDR1 SGHRS and CDR2 YFSETQ. V shed 4 bases and J 2 bases; nucleotides not matched to a gene: 10. The CDR3 length is 18 residues. Here the CDR3 DNA reads TGCGCCAGCAGCACCGGACTAGCGGGAGTTGGTATCACAGATACGCAGTATTTT. This codes for CASSTGLAGVGITDTQYF.

This clonotype was found many times. The V gene is TRBV7-2, the J gene TRBJ2-5; D is perhaps TRBD2 (5 bases). Per the germline V gene, CDR1 is SGHTA and CDR2 is FQGNSA. V was pared by 6 bases and J by 7 bases, with 9 bases between. The CDR3 length is 11 residues. The CDR3: CASREERTQYF. The CDR3 DNA reads as TGTGCCAGCAGGGAGGAACGGACCCAGTACTTC.

The chain recombines TRBV4-2 with TRBJ2-7, with 12 bases that match TRBD2. The CDR3 is 15 amino acids. V lost 4 bases to trimming and J lost 4 bases; unmatched junction nucleotides: 5. Germline-derived CDR1 and CDR2 are LGHNA and YNFKEQ. The DNA for the CDR3 is TGTGCCAGCAGCCCGACTAGCGGGAGTAGGTACGAGCAGTACTTC. As protein: CASSPTSGSRYEQYF.

This chain connects TRBV4-1 to TRBJ2-1; TRBD1 matches at 10 bases. The CDR3 extends over 15 amino acids. CDR1 is MGHRA, CDR2 YSYEKL, per germline. The V segment lost 4 bases and the J segment 5 bases; nucleotides outside the gene matches: 5. This CDR3 is CASSLRQGADNEQFF. In nucleotides, the CDR3 is TGCGCCAGCAGCCTCCGACAGGGGGCGGACAATGAGCAGTTCTTC.

This clonotype was counted many times. The rearrangement links TRBV7-9 to TRBJ1-1, with 7 nucleotides matching TRBD1. The V and J ends lost 1 base and 11 bases, in that order; junction bases with no gene match: 4. This CDR3 region has 12 residues. Germline CDR1 and CDR2: SEHNR and FQNEAQ (reference sequence). CDR3 sequence (DNA): TGTGCCAGCAGCTTAGTTAGGGGGCTCGCTTTCTTT. Translating it yields CASSLVRGLAFF. Full variable domain (missing parts from reference TRBV7-9 and TRBJ1-1): DTGVSQNPRHKITKRGQNVTFRCDPISEHNRLYWYRQTLGQGPEFLTYFQNEAQLEKSRLLSDRFSAERPKGSFSTLEIQRTEQGDSAMYLCASSLVRGLAFFGQGTRLTVV.

This clonotype was observed at least ten times. The chain has TRBV7-2 and TRBJ1-3; D gene ambiguous. This CDR3 has 15 amino acids. With 5 bases removed from V and 3 bases from J, the gap between germline ends came to 14 bases. Germline V lookup: CDR1 SGHTA, CDR2 FQGNSA. This CDR3 reads CASSIGVQNGNTIYF. CDR3 nucleotides: TGTGCCAGCAGCATCGGTGTGCAGAATGGAAACACCATATATTTT. The whole variable domain, remainder taken from reference TRBV7-2 and TRBJ1-3, is GAGVSQSPSNKVTEKGKDVELRCDPISGHTALYWYRQSLGQGLEFLIYFQGNSAPDKSGLPSDRFSAERTGGSVSTLTIQRTQQEDSAVYLCASSIGVQNGNTIYFGEGSWLTVV.

At least ten counts were recorded for this clonotype. The chain combines TRBV7-3 with TRBJ2-3; no firm D call. Per germline, CDR1 SGHTA and CDR2 FQGTGA. Trimming took off 5 bases at V and 0 bases at J, with 9 bases between the two ends. This CDR3 spans 14 amino acids. CDR3 nucleotides: TGTGCCAGCAGCGCAAGCGCTAGCACAGATACGCAGTATTTT. It is translated as CASSASASTDTQYF. Full variable domain (remainder filled in from reference TRBV7-3 and TRBJ2-3): GAGVSQTPSNKVTEKGKYVELRCDPISGHTALYWYRQSLGQGPEFLIYFQGTGAADDSGLPNDRFFAVRPEGSVSTLKIQRTERGDSAVYLCASSASASTDTQYFGPGTRLTVL.

There are a few counts of this clonotype. The J gene is TRBJ2-2, the V gene TRBV6-1; no definite D call. The CDR3 extends over 11 amino acids. Trimming stripped 4 bases from V and 9 bases from J, with 6 bases between. Germline V lookup: CDR1 MNHNS, CDR2 SASEGT. CDR3 coding DNA: TGTGCCAGCAGTGCCCCAAGGGAGCTGTTTTTT. Residues: CASSAPRELFF.

This chain uses TRBV7-2 with TRBJ1-5; the D gene is possibly TRBD1 (5 bases). Per the germline V gene, CDR1 is SGHTA and CDR2 is FQGNSA. Trimming left V 1 base short and J 6 bases short, with 10 bases between. The CDR3 contains 14 residues. This CDR3 reads CASSLGEGIQPQHF. The CDR3 coding sequence is TGTGCCAGCAGCTTAGGGGAGGGGATTCAGCCCCAGCATTTT.

A few counts support this clonotype. The chain joins TRBV18 to TRBJ2-7; the D is unclear. The CDR3 sequence is 13 residues long. The ends were cut back, 6 bases at V and 1 base at J, with 10 bases in the middle. CDR1 and CDR2 from the germline V gene are KGHSH and LQKENI. This CDR3 reads CASSPLLSYEQYF. Written as DNA, the CDR3 is TGTGCCAGCTCTCCTCTCTTATCCTACGAGCAGTACTTC.

The sample holds a few counts of this clonotype. The V and J genes are TRBV18 and TRBJ2-7; TRBD1 agrees at 10 bases. The CDR3 is 15 amino acids. Germline CDR1 reads KGHSH; CDR2 reads LQKENI. Trimming removed 2 bases from V and 4 bases from J; junction bases left unmatched: 5. CDR3 in DNA: TGTGCCAGCTCACCAGGCGCGGGACAGGGGTACGAGCAGTACTTC. This codes for CASSPGAGQGYEQYF.

In this sample, this clonotype turned up a few times. The chain carries TRBV7-9 and TRBJ2-1; D perhaps matches TRBD2 (5 bases). The CDR3 consists of 17 residues. The germline gives CDR1 SEHNR, CDR2 FQNEAQ (reference sequence). Trimming took off 5 bases at V and 6 bases at J, with 23 bases between the two ends. CDR3 DNA: TGTGCCAGCAGCGCGTCACATCGTCGGGAACTACGCAATGAGCAGTTCTTC. It is translated as CASSASHRRELRNEQFF.

This clonotype was recorded a few times. The gene calls are TRBV2 and TRBJ1-2; TRBD1 agrees at 7 bases. CDR1 is SNHLY and CDR2 is FYNNEI in the germline V gene. The CDR3 consists of 13 residues. J was trimmed by 6 bases and V by 5 bases; bases with no gene match: 6. Written as DNA, the CDR3 is TGTGCCAGCAGTCCACGACAGGGCCATGGCTACACCTTC. Residues: CASSPRQGHGYTF.

This clonotype was seen many times. J is TRBJ1-2 and V is TRBV20-1, with TRBD1 matching over 10 bases. This CDR3 is 14 amino acids long. Trimming took 3 bases from V and 5 from J; bases not matched to a gene: 6. Germline CDR1 DFQATT, CDR2 SNEGSKA (reference sequence). The CDR3: CSASDPGQGYGYTF. In DNA, the CDR3 is TGCAGTGCTAGTGATCCGGGACAGGGGTATGGCTACACCTTC.

The V call is TRBV4-2, the J call TRBJ2-7; unclear D gene. Trimming took 0 bases from V and 0 from J, leaving 6 bases between them. The CDR3 spans 14 residues. CDR1 is LGHNA and CDR2 is YNFKEQ in the germline V gene. The CDR3 region has the DNA TGTGCCAGCAGCCAAGATTTTCCCTCCTACGAGCAGTACTTC. Translating it yields CASSQDFPSYEQYF.

This chain connects TRBV12-5 to TRBJ2-5; 7 nucleotides align to TRBD2. Germline V gene sequence: CDR1 LGHNT, CDR2 FRNRAP. The CDR3 sequence is 16 residues long. V dropped 7 bases and J dropped 5; count of bases not matched to a gene: 16. CDR3 sequence (DNA): TGTGCTAGTGCCCCTCCTGGTGCGGGAGCTTTGGAGACCCAGTACTTC. Translating it yields CASAPPGAGALETQYF.

The chain is built from TRBV20-1 and TRBJ2-1; the D gene is possibly TRBD2 (6 bases). In germline, CDR1 is DFQATT, CDR2 SNEGSKA (reference sequence). V dropped 5 bases and J dropped 14 bases, with 16 bases sitting between them. CDR3 length: 11 amino acids. The chain's CDR3 is CSASQEGHEFF. The CDR3 nucleotides are TGCAGTGCTTCCCAGGAGGGCCACGAGTTCTTC.

This clonotype was recorded at least ten times. J is TRBJ2-3 and V is TRBV29-1; D is possibly TRBD2 (6 bases). Between the trimmed V and J ends, which lost 5 bases and 4 bases, there was a span of 10 bases. There are 12 residues in the CDR3. Looked up from germline, CDR1 is SQVTM and CDR2 is ANQGSEA. The DNA of the CDR3 is TGCAGCGTTAACCGGGAGTCAGATACGCAGTATTTT. This translates into CSVNRESDTQYF.

This clonotype was detected ten times or more. The chain links TRBV6-2 or TRBV6-3 to TRBJ2-7; 10 nucleotides agree with TRBD2. Per germline, CDR1 MNHEY and CDR2 SVGEGT. The CDR3 is made up of 14 amino acids. V lost 7 bases to trimming and J lost 3 bases; unmatched junction nucleotides: 6. CDR3 loop: CASTPPSGSYEQYF. CDR3 nucleotide sequence: TGTGCCAGCACCCCTCCTAGCGGGAGCTACGAGCAGTACTTC.

This clonotype was seen many times. This sequence joins TRBV10-3 and TRBJ2-1; TRBD1 aligns across 9 bases. V lost 10 bases and J lost 10; bases outside the gene matches: 11. The CDR3 has 13 residues. Germline CDR1 and CDR2: ENHRY and SYGVKD. The CDR3: CATRTGEMKEQFF. CDR3 sequence (DNA): TGTGCCACTAGGACAGGGGAAATGAAGGAGCAGTTCTTC.